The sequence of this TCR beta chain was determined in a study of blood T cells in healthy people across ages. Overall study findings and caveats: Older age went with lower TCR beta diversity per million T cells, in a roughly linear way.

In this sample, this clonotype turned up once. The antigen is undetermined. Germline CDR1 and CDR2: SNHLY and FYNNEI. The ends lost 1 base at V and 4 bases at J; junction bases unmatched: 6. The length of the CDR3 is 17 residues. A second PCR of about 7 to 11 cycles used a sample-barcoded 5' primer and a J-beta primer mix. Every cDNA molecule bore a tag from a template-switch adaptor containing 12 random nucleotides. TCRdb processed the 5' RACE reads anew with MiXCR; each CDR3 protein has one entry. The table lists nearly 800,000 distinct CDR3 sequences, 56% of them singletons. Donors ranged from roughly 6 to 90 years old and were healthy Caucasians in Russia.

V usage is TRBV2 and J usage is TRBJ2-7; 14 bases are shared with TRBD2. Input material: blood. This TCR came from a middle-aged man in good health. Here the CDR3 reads CASSEDGLAGGVYEQYF. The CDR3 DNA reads TGTGCCAGCAGTGAAGACGGACTAGCGGGGGGCGTATACGAGCAGTACTTC.